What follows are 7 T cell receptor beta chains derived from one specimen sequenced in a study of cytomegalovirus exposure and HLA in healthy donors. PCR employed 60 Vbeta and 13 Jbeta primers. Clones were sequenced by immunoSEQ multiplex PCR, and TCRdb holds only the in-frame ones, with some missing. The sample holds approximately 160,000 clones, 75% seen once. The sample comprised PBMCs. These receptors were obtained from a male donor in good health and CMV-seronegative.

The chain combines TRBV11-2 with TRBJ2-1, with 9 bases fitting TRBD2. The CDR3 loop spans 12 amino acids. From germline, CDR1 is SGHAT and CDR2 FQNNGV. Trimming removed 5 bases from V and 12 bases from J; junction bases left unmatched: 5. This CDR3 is CASSLATSGQFF. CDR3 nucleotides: TGTGCCAGCAGCCTAGCGACTAGCGGGCAGTTCTTC.

CDR3 sequence: CASSLVVGAGYTF. CDR3 in DNA: TGCGCCAGCAGCTTGGTGGTAGGAGCAGGCTACACCTTC. The chain employs TRBV5-1 and TRBJ1-2; D not certain. This CDR3 has 13 residues. V dropped 0 bases and J dropped 8 bases, with 11 bases sitting between them. CDR1 is SGHRS and CDR2 is YFSETQ in the germline V gene.

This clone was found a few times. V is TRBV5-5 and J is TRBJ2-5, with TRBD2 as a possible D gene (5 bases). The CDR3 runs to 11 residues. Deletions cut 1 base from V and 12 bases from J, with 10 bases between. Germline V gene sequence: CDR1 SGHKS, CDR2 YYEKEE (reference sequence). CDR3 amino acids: CASSLQAEEYF. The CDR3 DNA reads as TGTGCCAGCAGCTTGCAAGCGGAAGAGTACTTC.

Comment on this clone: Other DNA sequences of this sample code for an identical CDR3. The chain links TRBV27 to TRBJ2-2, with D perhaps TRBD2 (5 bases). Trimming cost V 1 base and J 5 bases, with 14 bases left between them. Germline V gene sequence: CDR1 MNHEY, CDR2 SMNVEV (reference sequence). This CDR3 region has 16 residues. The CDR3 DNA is TGTGCCAGCAGTTTATTGGCCAATCGGGGAACCGGGGAGCTGTTTTTT. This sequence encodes CASSLLANRGTGELFF.

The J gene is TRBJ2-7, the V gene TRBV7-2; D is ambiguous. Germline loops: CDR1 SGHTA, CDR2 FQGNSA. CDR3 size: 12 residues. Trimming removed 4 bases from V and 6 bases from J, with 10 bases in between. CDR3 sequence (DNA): TGTGCCAGCAGCTCATCCCCGGTCGAGCAGTACTTC. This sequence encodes CASSSSPVEQYF.

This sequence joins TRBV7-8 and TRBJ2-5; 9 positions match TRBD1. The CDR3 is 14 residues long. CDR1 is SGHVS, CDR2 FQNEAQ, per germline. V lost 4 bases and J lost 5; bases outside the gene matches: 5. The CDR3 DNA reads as TGTGCCAGCAGCTCAGGTGGGACAGGGGAGACCCAGTACTTC. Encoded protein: CASSSGGTGETQYF.

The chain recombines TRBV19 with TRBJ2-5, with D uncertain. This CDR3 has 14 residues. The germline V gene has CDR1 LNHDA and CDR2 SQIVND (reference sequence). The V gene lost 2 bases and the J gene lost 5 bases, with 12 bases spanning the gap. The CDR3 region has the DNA TGTGCCAGTAGTATAAACGAGCCCTGGGAGACCCAGTACTTC. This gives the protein CASSINEPWETQYF.